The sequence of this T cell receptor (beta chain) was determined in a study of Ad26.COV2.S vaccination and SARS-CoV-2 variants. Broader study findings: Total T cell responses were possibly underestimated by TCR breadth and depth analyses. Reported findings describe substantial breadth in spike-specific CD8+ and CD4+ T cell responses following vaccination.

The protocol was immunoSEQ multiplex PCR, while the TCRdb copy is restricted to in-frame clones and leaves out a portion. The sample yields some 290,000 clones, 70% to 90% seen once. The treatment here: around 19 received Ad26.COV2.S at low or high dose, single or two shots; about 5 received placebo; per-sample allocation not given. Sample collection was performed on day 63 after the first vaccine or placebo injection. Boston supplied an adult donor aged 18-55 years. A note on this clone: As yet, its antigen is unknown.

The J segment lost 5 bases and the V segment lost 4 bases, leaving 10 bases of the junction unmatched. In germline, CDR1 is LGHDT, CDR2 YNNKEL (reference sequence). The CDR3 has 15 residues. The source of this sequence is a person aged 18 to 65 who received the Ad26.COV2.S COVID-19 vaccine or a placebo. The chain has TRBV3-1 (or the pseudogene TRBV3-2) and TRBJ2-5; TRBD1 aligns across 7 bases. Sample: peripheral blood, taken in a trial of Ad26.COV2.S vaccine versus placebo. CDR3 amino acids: CASSPDRARAETQYF. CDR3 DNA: TGTGCCAGCAGCCCTGACAGGGCCCGGGCCGAGACCCAGTACTTC.